This section outlines one T cell receptor (beta chain) sequence together with its context. The data stem from a study of blood T cell repertoires in COVID-19. Clones were sequenced by immunoSEQ multiplex PCR, and TCRdb holds only the in-frame ones, with some missing. The data contain about 150,000 clones, 75% to 90% of them seen just once; the ten biggest clones take up around 14%. The TCR originated in a woman aged 40 to 50 with acute or convalescent COVID-19. What was sequenced was peripheral blood.

As DNA, the CDR3 is TGTGCCAGCAGCTCCGGGGGGGACTCCTACAATGAGCAGTTCTTC. Protein: CASSSGGDSYNEQFF. The chain joins TRBV4-2 to TRBJ2-1; 8 bases are shared with TRBD2. Germline assignment: CDR1 LGHNA and CDR2 YNFKEQ. Trimming cost V 5 bases and J 0 bases; bases outside gene matches: 3. The CDR3 runs to 15 residues.